This T cell receptor (beta chain) originates from a study of beta chain features in type 1 diabetes. In the study overall: Patients looked much like healthy donors when it came to age, gender and cell yields.

Study-level results: Shortening that was moderate but significant affected the TCRB CDR3s of Type 1 diabetes patients in all four CD4+ subsets.

Details on this clone: Its antigen remains unknown.

Expressed TCRB transcripts were sequenced, since all the RNA that had been isolated was reverse transcribed. The method was immunoSEQ multiplex PCR; TCRdb's version includes in-frame clones alone and lacks a portion of them. Among about 260,000 clones, roughly 21% were seen once, and the ten largest hold less than 0.03%. With V trimmed by 5 bases and J by 6 bases, 3 bases remained unmatched. The CDR3 sequence is 13 residues long. CDR1 and CDR2 from the germline V gene are GTSNPN and SVGIG (reference sequence). The source material was naive CD4+ T cells from blood. The chain recombines TRBV30 with TRBJ1-5; 11 bases are shared with TRBD1. The source of this sequence is a woman between 40 and 50 years old with type 1 diabetes. CDR3 protein: CAWGQGASQPQHF. CDR3 DNA sequence: TGTGCCTGGGGACAGGGGGCAAGTCAGCCCCAGCATTTT.